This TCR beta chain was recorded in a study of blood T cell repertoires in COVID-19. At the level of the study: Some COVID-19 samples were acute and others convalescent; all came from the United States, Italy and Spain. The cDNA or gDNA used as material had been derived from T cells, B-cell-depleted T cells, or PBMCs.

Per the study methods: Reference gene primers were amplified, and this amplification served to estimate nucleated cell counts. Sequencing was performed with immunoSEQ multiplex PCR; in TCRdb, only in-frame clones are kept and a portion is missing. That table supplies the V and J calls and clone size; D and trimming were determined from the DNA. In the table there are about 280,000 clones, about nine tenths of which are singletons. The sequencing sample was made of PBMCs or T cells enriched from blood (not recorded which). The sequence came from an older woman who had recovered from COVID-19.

CDR3 DNA sequence: TGCGCCAGCAGTGAACTCATAGCGGGGAATTCACCCCTCCACTTT. Its protein product is CASSELIAGNSPLHF. The V call is TRBV10-1, the J call TRBJ1-6; D uncertain. Trimming cost V 3 bases and J 7 bases, with 13 bases left between them. Germline-derived CDR1 and CDR2 are WNHNN and SYGVQD (reference sequence). The CDR3 extends over 15 amino acids.